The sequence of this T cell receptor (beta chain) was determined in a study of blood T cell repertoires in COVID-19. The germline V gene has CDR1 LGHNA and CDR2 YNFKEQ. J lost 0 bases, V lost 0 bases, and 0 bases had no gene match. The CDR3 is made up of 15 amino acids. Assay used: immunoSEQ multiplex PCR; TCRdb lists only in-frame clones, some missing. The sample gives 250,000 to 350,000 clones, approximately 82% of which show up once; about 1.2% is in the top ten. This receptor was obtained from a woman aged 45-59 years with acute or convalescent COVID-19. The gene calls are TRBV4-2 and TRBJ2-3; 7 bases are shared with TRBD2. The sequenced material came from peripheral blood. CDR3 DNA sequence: TGTGCCAGCAGCCAAGACGGGGGGAGCACAGATACGCAGTATTTT. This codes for CASSQDGGSTDTQYF.